The 24 T cell receptor beta chains in this list originate from one sample, sequenced in a study of T cell clonality in common variable immunodeficiency. TCRdb's copy holds only in-frame clones and misses some; the assay was immunoSEQ multiplex PCR. The data show 40,000 to 45,000 clones, none appearing only once, with less than 11% held by the ten largest. The sample consisted of peripheral blood mononuclear cells. These receptors originate from a person aged 18-70 years in good health.

The table lists this clone with many counts. The read stops 3 residues short of the end of the CDR3; the missing end is completed from the germline J gene. The chain uses TRBV5-4 and TRBJ2-3; D is possibly TRBD1 (7 bases). The V gene's germline CDR1 is SGHNT and CDR2 YYREEE (reference sequence). Trimming cost V 1 base and J 6 bases, with 18 bases left between them. CDR3 size: 16 residues. The CDR3 loop reads CASSLFVGAGGDTQYF. The DNA read from the CDR3 is TGTGCCAGCAGCTTGTTCGTCGGAGCAGGGGGGGATACG.

This clone was observed a handful of times. A single base separates this from a much larger clone, so it may be a read error. The CDR3 end falls 3 residues outside the read, so it is completed with the germline J gene. The chain carries TRBV7-9 and TRBJ2-7; the D gene is possibly TRBD2 (6 bases). Germline CDR1 reads SEHNR; CDR2 reads FQNEAQ (reference sequence). V was clipped by 1 base and J by 2 bases, with 12 bases between them. The CDR3 extends over 15 amino acids. The covered CDR3 bases are TGTGCCAGCAGCTTAGACGGGGGTCCGGCCTACGAG. This sequence encodes CASSLDGGPAYE. The full CDR3 reads CASSLDGGPAYEQYF.

This clone was seen more than once but under ten times. Sequencing ends 3 residues short of the CDR3 end; the germline J gene provides the rest. The chain uses TRBV7-7 and TRBJ1-1; D call uncertain. Deletions cut 1 base from V and 4 bases from J, with 10 bases between. The CDR3 consists of 14 residues. Germline V lookup: CDR1 SSHAT, CDR2 FNYEAQ (reference sequence). The sequenced CDR3 bases are TGTGCCAGCAGCTTAGGTTCAGCAGGCACTGAA. Translated: CASSLGSAGTE. The CDR3 as a whole reads CASSLGSAGTEAFF.

This clone has at least ten counts. The sequence runs out 3 residues before the end of the CDR3; the remainder is reconstructed from the germline J gene. The chain employs TRBV18 and TRBJ2-7, with TRBD1 matching over 11 bases. Germline V gene lookup returns CDR1 KGHSH and CDR2 LQKENI. The CDR3 totals 14 residues. Trimming at V came to 2 bases and at J to 4 bases, leaving 1 base not matched to a gene. Here the CDR3 reads CASSPGDRGYEQYF. The part of the CDR3 DNA that was read is TGTGCCAGCTCACCAGGGGACAGGGGGTACGAG.

In this sample, this clone turned up many times. The sequenced fragment ends 3 residues before the CDR3 boundary, so the rest is inferred from the germline J gene. V gene TRBV6-2 or TRBV6-3 combines with J gene TRBJ1-6; the D is unclear. Germline V gene lookup returns CDR1 MNHEY and CDR2 SVGEGT. The CDR3 spans 13 residues. The V end lost 6 bases, the J end lost 6 bases, and 9 bases lay between the germline ends. CDR3 DNA, as far as it was read: TGTGCCAGCAGGCGCCTTAGTAATTCACCC. It specifies CASRRLSNSP. The whole CDR3 sequence is CASRRLSNSPLHF.

At least ten counts were recorded for this clone. The DNA ends 3 residues before the CDR3 does, and the rest of the CDR3 is filled in from the germline J gene. The chain links TRBV12-3 or TRBV12-4 to TRBJ2-1, with 11 bases lining up with TRBD2. With 4 bases clipped from V and 6 bases from J, the junction kept 8 bases outside the gene matches. The CDR3 runs to 16 residues. The CDR3 loop reads CASSSLAGGPFNEQFF. The covered CDR3 bases are TGTGCCAGCAGTTCGTTAGCGGGGGGGCCTTTCAATGAG.

This clone was detected ten times or more. One base away lies a much larger clone, so this may be a sequencing read error. The read ends 3 residues shy of where the CDR3 ends; the end is completed using the germline J gene. V gene TRBV5-1 combines with J gene TRBJ2-5, with D perhaps assigned TRBD1 or TRBD2 (6 bases each). This CDR3 spans 14 amino acids. The germline CDR1 and CDR2 sequences are SGHRS and YFSETQ. The covered CDR3 bases are TGCGCCAGCGGCTTGGGGGGCCTCCAAGAGACC. Translation gives CASGLGGLQET. From start to end, the CDR3 is CASGLGGLQETQYF. The full variable domain, completed using reference TRBV5-1 and TRBJ2-5, is KAGVTQTPRYLIKTRGQQVTLSCSPISGHRSVSWYQQTPGQGLQFLFEYFSETQRNKGNFPGRFSGRQFSNSRSEMNVSTLELGDSALYLCASGLGGLQETQYFGPGTRLLVL.

Ten or more counts support this clone. The CDR3 end falls 3 residues outside the read, so it is completed with the germline J gene. The genes are TRBV15 and TRBJ1-1; D perhaps matches TRBD1 (6 bases). V lost 1 base and J 6 bases, leaving 12 bases between the germline ends. CDR1 and CDR2 (germline): LNHNV, YYDKDF (reference sequence). The CDR3 extends over 14 amino acids. The CDR3 is CATSRGTVVAEAFF. The sequenced CDR3 bases are TGTGCCACCAGCAGAGGGACAGTAGTAGCTGAA.

This clone has a count of ten or more. The read terminates 3 residues before the CDR3 end, so the remaining end is supplied by the germline J gene. The J gene is TRBJ1-3, the V gene TRBV11-2, with TRBD1 identical over 7 bases. The ends lost 5 bases at V and 6 bases at J; junction bases unmatched: 10. This CDR3 region has 15 residues. Germline V gene lookup returns CDR1 SGHAT and CDR2 FQNNGV. CDR3 protein: CASSTRAGGVNTIYF. Incomplete CDR3 DNA: TGTGCCAGCAGCACACGGGCAGGGGGAGTAAACACC.

Many counts were recorded for this clone. Partial CDR3 DNA: TGTGCCAGCAGCAGGACAGGGGCTACCAACAGCGCTGAA. This sequence encodes CASSRTGATNSAE. The whole CDR3 region reads CASSRTGATNSAEAFF. This chain links TRBV7-3 with TRBJ1-1; 9 nucleotides line up with TRBD1. The observed sequence ends 3 residues before the CDR3 terminus, with the missing tail filled in from the germline J gene. Germline values: CDR1 SGHTA, CDR2 FQGTGA. The CDR3 extends over 16 amino acids. V gave up 5 bases and J gave up 6 bases; unmatched junction bases: 13.

This clone has a count of ten or more. The read ends 3 residues early relative to the CDR3; the germline J gene fills the gap. V gene TRBV13 combines with J gene TRBJ2-1; the match to TRBD1 covers 10 bases. The CDR3 is 16 amino acids. Looked up from germline, CDR1 is PRHDT and CDR2 is FYEKMQ (reference sequence). Trimming cost V 3 bases and J 0 bases; bases outside gene matches: 2. CDR3 DNA (partial): TGTGCCAGCAGCTTGGGGGACAGGGGCTCCTACAATGAG. The encoded protein is CASSLGDRGSYNE. The full CDR3 sequence reads CASSLGDRGSYNEQFF.

This clone was detected many times. The read stops 3 residues short of the end of the CDR3; the missing end is completed from the germline J gene. This rearrangement joins TRBV28 to TRBJ2-2, with D possibly TRBD1 on 5 matching bases. The ends were cut back, 3 bases at V and 2 bases at J, with 13 bases in the middle. This CDR3 has 16 residues. The germline CDR1 and CDR2 sequences are MDHEN and SYDVKM. The CDR3 sequence: CASSFSGWGNTGELFF. Incomplete CDR3 DNA: TGTGCCAGCAGTTTCTCAGGGTGGGGAAACACCGGGGAG.

At least ten counts were recorded for this clone. The CDR3 DNA, read in part, is TGCAGTGCTAGAGATATAGCGGGGTCAACCTACAATGAG. This translates into CSARDIAGSTYNE. The entire CDR3 reads CSARDIAGSTYNEQFF. The chain recombines TRBV20-1 with TRBJ2-1; TRBD2 agrees at 8 bases. The CDR3 end lies 3 residues beyond the end of the read and is filled in from the germline J gene. V trimming: 0 bases; J trimming: 2 bases; junction bases outside the gene matches: 6. Germline V lookup: CDR1 DFQATT, CDR2 SNEGSKA (reference sequence). This CDR3 has 16 residues.

This clone has at least ten counts. The CDR3 end lies 3 residues beyond the end of the read and is filled in from the germline J gene. V usage is TRBV30 and J usage is TRBJ1-5, with TRBD1 matching 10 bases. CDR3 length: 14 residues. CDR1 and CDR2 from the germline V gene are GTSNPN and SVGIG (reference sequence). V lost 7 bases, J lost 5 bases, and 8 bases stayed unmatched. The CDR3 region is CASRTGGPHQPQHF. CDR3 DNA, as far as it was read: TGTGCCTCAAGGACAGGGGGACCCCATCAGCCC.

The table lists this clone with many counts. From the germline J gene comes the end of the CDR3, since the read stops 3 residues before it. This specimen includes other DNA sequences encoding the same CDR3. The V gene is TRBV20-1, the J gene TRBJ2-1; 8 nucleotides line up with TRBD2. V shed 2 bases and J 5 bases; nucleotides not matched to a gene: 8. The CDR3 extends over 15 amino acids. CDR1 is DFQATT and CDR2 is SNEGSKA in the germline V gene (reference sequence). Incomplete CDR3 DNA: TGCAGTGCTAGATTAGCGGGGAGGAGGGACAATGAG. Encoded protein: CSARLAGRRDNE. The whole CDR3 region reads CSARLAGRRDNEQFF.

This clone showed up many times. The CDR3 end lies 3 residues beyond the end of the read and is filled in from the germline J gene. This chain joins TRBV19 and TRBJ2-5; possible D gene TRBD1, 5 bases. Per germline, CDR1 LNHDA and CDR2 SQIVND (reference sequence). The ends were cut back, 6 bases at V and 5 bases at J, with 13 bases in the middle. The CDR3 loop spans 13 amino acids. The CDR3 loop reads CASSASNRETQYF. The CDR3 bases that were read are TGTGCCAGTAGCGCTTCGAACAGGGAGACC.

This clone has a count of ten or more. The read terminates 3 residues ahead of where the CDR3 ends, so the germline J gene completes it. This chain links TRBV9 with TRBJ2-1, with 8 nucleotides matching TRBD2. The CDR3 runs to 17 residues. Germline CDR1 reads SGDLS; CDR2 reads YYNGEE. V lost 0 bases, J lost 8 bases, and 13 bases stayed unmatched. The DNA read from the CDR3 is TGTGCCAGCAGCGTAGCTGGGACTAGTGGGGTCGGAGATGAG. Protein product: CASSVAGTSGVGDE. The whole CDR3 reads CASSVAGTSGVGDEQFF.

This clone was counted many times. The read stops 3 residues short of the end of the CDR3; the missing end is completed from the germline J gene. This chain uses TRBV7-3 with TRBJ1-6; 8 bases map to TRBD1. This CDR3 is built from 15 residues. V gave up 5 bases and J gave up 5 bases; unmatched junction bases: 5. Germline values: CDR1 SGHTA, CDR2 FQGTGA. The CDR3 loop reads CASSTDRGNNSPLHF. Partial CDR3 DNA: TGTGCCAGCAGCACTGACAGGGGCAATAATTCACCC.

This clone was recorded many times. The read falls 3 residues short of the CDR3 end, and the missing part is taken from the germline J gene. The chain has TRBV5-4 and TRBJ2-1; a possible D gene is TRBD2 (6 bases). CDR3 length equals 16 residues. V lost 4 bases, J lost 0 bases, and 14 bases lay in between. Looked up from germline, CDR1 is SGHNT and CDR2 is YYREEE (reference sequence). The CDR3 here is CASSTLAADSYNEQFF. Partial CDR3 DNA: TGTGCCAGCAGCACGTTAGCGGCAGACTCCTACAATGAG.

This clone was observed many times. The CDR3 extends 3 residues past the end of the read, so its final part is completed from the germline J gene. This sequence joins TRBV11-2 and TRBJ2-7, with a weak D call TRBD2 (6 bases). The V end was cut by 8 bases, the J end by 6 bases, with 14 bases between. Germline V gives CDR1 SGHAT, CDR2 FQNNGV. The CDR3 runs 12 residues. This chain's CDR3 is CASARTGGEQYF. The CDR3 bases that were read are TGTGCCAGCGCCCGGACCGGGGGCGAG.

The sample holds many counts of this clone. The read halts 3 residues ahead of the CDR3 end, with the missing end drawn from the germline J gene. The chain recombines TRBV28 with TRBJ1-5; D gene uncertain. Trimming took 5 bases from V and 5 from J, leaving 7 bases between them. CDR3 size: 12 residues. The germline V gene has CDR1 MDHEN and CDR2 SYDVKM. CDR3 DNA (partial): TGTGCCAGCAGTCCGCTACATCAGCCC. Translation: CASSPLHQP. The CDR3 in full is CASSPLHQPQHF.

With respect to this clone: With the read ending 3 residues before the CDR3 end, the germline J gene is used to fill in that end. The chain employs TRBV7-2 and TRBJ2-5; TRBD2 matches 10 bases. This CDR3 comprises 13 residues. Unmatched junction bases numbered 2, after V lost 5 bases and J lost 5 bases. CDR1 and CDR2 (germline): SGHTA, FQGNSA. The CDR3 reads CASSRAGGETQYF. The DNA read from the CDR3 is TGTGCCAGCAGCAGAGCGGGAGGGGAGACC.

Comment on this clone: The read stops 3 residues short of the end of the CDR3; the missing end is completed from the germline J gene. The chain joins TRBV5-6 to TRBJ2-2; possible D gene TRBD2, 6 bases. Trimming took 4 bases from V and 6 from J, leaving 10 bases between them. This CDR3 region has 13 residues. Looked up from germline, CDR1 is SGHDT and CDR2 is YYEEEE. CDR3 region: CASSLGTPGELFF. The covered CDR3 bases are TGTGCCAGCAGCCTGGGGACTCCCGGGGAG. The full variable domain, in which reference TRBV5-6 and TRBJ2-2 provide the parts outside the CDR3, is DAGVTQSPTHLIKTRGQQVTLRCSPKSGHDTVSWYQQALGQGPQFIFQYYEEEERQRGNFPDRFSGHQFPNYSSELNVNALLLGDSALYLCASSLGTPGELFFGEGSRLTVL.

Ten or more counts support this clone. The read ends 3 residues before the CDR3 terminus; that terminus is restored from the germline J gene. The chain combines TRBV7-2 with TRBJ2-2; the D gene is possibly TRBD1 (6 bases). CDR1 SGHTA and CDR2 FQGNSA come from the germline V gene. This CDR3 has 13 residues. V was pared by 7 bases and J by 4 bases, with 10 bases between. The CDR3 sequence: CASTTGPTGELFF. The part of the CDR3 DNA that was read is TGTGCCAGCACCACAGGGCCCACCGGGGAG.